Shown below are 32 T cell receptor beta chains from a single sample sequenced in a study of T cells in localized non-small cell lung cancer. Some clones are missing from TCRdb's copy, which holds only in-frame ones; the method was immunoSEQ multiplex PCR. The sample has approximately 150,000 clones; about 90% are singletons. The sequencing used peripheral blood, collected before any cancer treatment. These TCRs come from an older female donor with stage I lung adenocarcinoma.

This chain joins TRBV2 and TRBJ1-3; no clear D. The CDR3 runs 15 residues. V lost 7 bases to trimming and J lost 0 bases, with 13 bases between them. CDR1 is SNHLY and CDR2 is FYNNEI in the germline V gene. The CDR3 spells CASKITESSGNTIYF. The CDR3 DNA follows: TGTGCCAGCAAAATCACAGAGAGCTCTGGAAACACCATATATTTT.

The rearrangement uses TRBV4-1 and TRBJ1-1, with 8 bases that match TRBD1. With 0 bases clipped from V and 0 bases from J, the junction kept 3 bases outside the gene matches. The CDR3 sequence is 16 residues long. Looked up from germline, CDR1 is MGHRA and CDR2 is YSYEKL. Here the CDR3 DNA reads TGCGCCAGCAGCCAAGAGGCAGGGGGCATGAACACTGAAGCTTTCTTT. Its translation is CASSQEAGGMNTEAFF.

The sample holds a few counts of this clone. The V and J genes are TRBV6-6 and TRBJ2-7; weak D call: TRBD2 (5 bases). Per the germline V gene, CDR1 is MNHNY and CDR2 is SVGAGI (reference sequence). V lost 5 bases and J lost 6, with 11 bases in between. CDR3 length equals 12 residues. Here the CDR3 DNA reads TGTGCCAGCAGTCCGCTAGCCGGCGAGCAGTACTTC. It is translated as CASSPLAGEQYF.

The chain links TRBV27 to TRBJ2-2; no firm D call. CDR1 and CDR2 from the germline V gene are MNHEY and SMNVEV (reference sequence). The CDR3 has 12 residues. V was shortened by 2 bases and J by 8 bases, with 6 bases between the two germline ends. The chain's CDR3 is CASSLILGELFF. CDR3 DNA sequence: TGTGCCAGCAGTTTAATTCTTGGGGAGCTGTTTTTT.

The gene calls are TRBV5-8 and TRBJ1-3, with a tentative D call TRBD1 (5 bases). The length of the CDR3 is 13 residues. Trimming took 4 bases from V and 4 from J, leaving 9 bases between them. From germline, CDR1 is SGHTS and CDR2 YDEGEE. CDR3 sequence reads: CASSGGRGNTIYF. The CDR3 DNA follows: TGTGCCAGCAGCGGGGGACGGGGAAACACCATATATTTT. Complete variable domain (other parts from reference TRBV5-8 and TRBJ1-3): EAGVTQSPTHLIKTRGQQATLRCSPISGHTSVYWYQQALGLGLQFLLWYDEGEERNRGNFPPRFSGRQFPNYSSELNVNALELEDSALYLCASSGGRGNTIYFGEGSWLTVV.

This clone was found once. V and J are TRBV7-9 and TRBJ1-5; the D is unclear. Germline-derived CDR1 and CDR2 are SEHNR and FQNEAQ (reference sequence). Trimming removed 4 bases from V and 0 bases from J, with 7 bases in between. The CDR3 loop spans 14 amino acids. The CDR3 protein is CASSSRYSNQPQHF. CDR3 nucleotides: TGTGCCAGCAGCTCCAGGTATAGCAATCAGCCCCAGCATTTT.

This clone was detected only once. In DNA, the CDR3 is TGTGCCAGCAGCAAATATCAGGAAACAGATACGCAGTATTTT. Translated: CASSKYQETDTQYF. The rearrangement joins TRBV21-1 to TRBJ2-3; the tabulated D call, TRBD1, remains unverified against the DNA. TRBV21-1 is noted as a pseudogene. The CDR3 is 14 residues long.

About this clone: Other DNA sequences in the same sample also yield this CDR3. This chain links TRBV25-1 with TRBJ2-5; the D gene is possibly TRBD1 (7 bases). The CDR3 loop spans 14 amino acids. Per germline, CDR1 MGHDK and CDR2 SYGVNS. Trimming pared 4 bases from V and 5 bases from J, leaving 14 bases between. The CDR3 region is CASSAKQGRETQYF. The CDR3 DNA reads as TGTGCCAGCAGTGCTAAACAGGGGAGGGAGACCCAGTACTTC.

The CDR3 loop is CASSSSTDTQYF. CDR3 DNA sequence: TGTGCCAGCAGCTCCTCAACAGATACGCAGTATTTT. This sequence joins TRBV7-2 and TRBJ2-3; D is unresolved. The CDR3 length is 12 residues. Trimming removed 4 bases at V and 3 bases at J, with 5 bases between. Germline lookup yields CDR1 SGHTA and CDR2 FQGNSA.

The CDR3 loop is CASSSTGAPGEQYF. In DNA, the CDR3 is TGTGCCAGCAGCTCGACAGGCGCCCCGGGTGAGCAGTACTTC. The J gene is TRBJ2-7, the V gene TRBV7-3, with D possibly being TRBD1 (6 bases). The CDR3 is 14 residues long. The germline V and J ends were trimmed by 4 bases and 7 bases, with 17 bases remaining between them. Germline CDR1 is SGHTA and CDR2 is FQGTGA.

J is TRBJ2-7 and V is TRBV28; TRBD2 is a possible D gene (5 bases). V was trimmed by 4 bases and J by 0 bases, leaving 13 bases between them. CDR3 length equals 15 residues. The germline V gene encodes CDR1 MDHEN and CDR2 SYDVKM. The CDR3 reads CASSSPAGNSYEQYF. The CDR3, as DNA: TGTGCCAGCAGTTCCCCCGCGGGCAACTCCTACGAGCAGTACTTC.

The chain couples TRBV29-1 to TRBJ1-3; tentatively, D is TRBD1 (5 bases). The germline gives CDR1 SQVTM, CDR2 ANQGSEA. The CDR3 has 11 amino acids. V lost 8 bases and J lost 14, with 19 bases in between. CDR3 nucleotides: TGCAGCACAGAACAGCGGGGGGAATTATATTTT. Protein product: CSTEQRGELYF.

The V gene is TRBV6-4, the J gene TRBJ2-3; the D is unclear. The length of the CDR3 is 12 residues. V was cut by 7 bases and J by 0 bases, with 5 bases left in between. From germline, CDR1 is MRHNA and CDR2 SNTAGT. CDR3: CASNGSTDTQYF. CDR3 nucleotide sequence: TGTGCCAGCAATGGCAGCACAGATACGCAGTATTTT.

V and J are TRBV13 and TRBJ1-5, with D tentatively TRBD1 (6 bases). Germline CDR1 and CDR2: PRHDT and FYEKMQ (reference sequence). Trimming shortened V by 7 bases and J by 5 bases, and 12 bases separated the two germline ends. CDR3 size: 13 residues. Here the CDR3 DNA reads TGTGCCAGCACCAAGGGGGTCGATCAGCCCCAGCATTTT. It yields the protein CASTKGVDQPQHF. The full variable domain, rest sourced from reference TRBV13 and TRBJ1-5, is AAGVIQSPRHLIKEKRETATLKCYPIPRHDTVYWYQQGPGQDPQFLISFYEKMQSDKGSIPDRFSAQQFSDYHSELNMSSLELGDSALYFCASTKGVDQPQHFGDGTRLSIL.

J is TRBJ1-5 and V is TRBV11-2; D not resolved. V gave up 0 bases and J gave up 2 bases, with 8 bases separating them. The CDR3 is 15 residues long. Germline CDR1 reads SGHAT; CDR2 reads FQNNGV. CDR3 coding DNA: TGTGCCAGCAGCTTAGAGGTTGCAGGCAATCAGCCCCAGCATTTT. It yields the protein CASSLEVAGNQPQHF. The complete variable domain, with remaining parts taken from reference TRBV11-2 and TRBJ1-5, reads EAGVAQSPRYKIIEKRQSVAFWCNPISGHATLYWYQQILGQGPKLLIQFQNNGVVDDSQLPKDRFSAERLKGVDSTLKIQPAKLEDSAVYLCASSLEVAGNQPQHFGDGTRLSIL.

The V gene is TRBV7-6, the J gene TRBJ2-3; 9 nucleotides agree with TRBD2. CDR1 and CDR2 (germline): SGHVS, FNYEAQ. This CDR3 has 16 amino acids. After removal of 4 bases from V and 0 bases from J, the junction contained 5 bases not matched to a gene. As DNA, the CDR3 is TGTGCCAGCAGCTCTGGACTAGCGCCAAGCACAGATACGCAGTATTTT. It yields the protein CASSSGLAPSTDTQYF.

The chain uses TRBV19 and TRBJ2-3; tentatively, D is TRBD2 (5 bases). The germline CDR1 and CDR2 sequences are LNHDA and SQIVND (reference sequence). The V end was cut by 1 base, the J end by 4 bases, with 6 bases between. The CDR3 totals 13 residues. The CDR3 reads CASSIAGSDTQYF. The CDR3 DNA sequence: TGTGCCAGTAGTATAGCGGGGTCAGATACGCAGTATTTT.

This clone has only one observation. The V call is TRBV18, the J call TRBJ2-7; TRBD2 matches at 7 bases. J lost 2 bases, V lost 1 base, and 8 bases had no gene match. The germline gives CDR1 KGHSH, CDR2 LQKENI. This CDR3 region has 16 residues. The CDR3 sequence: CASSPLAGGSAYEQYF. Here the CDR3 DNA reads TGTGCCAGCTCACCACTAGCTGGCGGGAGCGCCTACGAGCAGTACTTC.

V gene TRBV18 combines with J gene TRBJ2-7; possibly TRBD1 for D (6 bases). CDR3 length equals 13 residues. Between the trimmed V and J ends, which lost 8 bases and 5 bases, there was a span of 16 bases. Germline V lookup: CDR1 KGHSH, CDR2 LQKENI. This chain's CDR3 is CASAQLGGHEQYF. The CDR3 nucleotides read TGTGCCAGCGCCCAGTTAGGGGGTCACGAGCAGTACTTC.

V and J are TRBV19 and TRBJ1-3; possible D gene TRBD1, 6 bases. V was clipped by 7 bases and J by 0 bases, with 10 bases between them. Germline CDR1 is LNHDA and CDR2 is SQIVND (reference sequence). The CDR3 consists of 14 residues. DNA of the CDR3: TGTGCCAGTACCCGAGGGGGCTCTGGAAACACCATATATTTT. Translating gives CASTRGGSGNTIYF. Full variable domain (rest looked up from reference TRBV19 and TRBJ1-3): DGGITQSPKYLFRKEGQNVTLSCEQNLNHDAMYWYRQDPGQGLRLIYYSQIVNDFQKGDIAEGYSVSREKKESFPLTVTSAQKNPTAFYLCASTRGGSGNTIYFGEGSWLTVV.

The rearrangement joins TRBV5-6 to TRBJ2-1, with D possibly being TRBD2 (7 bases). V shed 4 bases and J shed 4 bases, with 18 bases lying between them. Germline CDR1 reads SGHDT; CDR2 reads YYEEEE. This CDR3 region has 16 residues. CDR3 in amino acids: CASSPGQGGAYNEQFF. In DNA form, the CDR3 reads TGTGCCAGCAGCCCCGGCCAAGGGGGGGCTTACAATGAGCAGTTCTTC.

The chain is built from TRBV27 and TRBJ2-5; no clear D. Looked up from germline, CDR1 is MNHEY and CDR2 is SMNVEV (reference sequence). The CDR3 length is 14 residues. The germline V and J ends were trimmed by 1 base and 4 bases, with 10 bases remaining between them. The CDR3 spells CASSLLGFRETQYF. Written as DNA, the CDR3 is TGTGCCAGCAGTTTATTGGGGTTTCGAGAGACCCAGTACTTC.

The chain joins TRBV2 to TRBJ1-5; TRBD1 might be the D (6 bases). Germline V lookup: CDR1 SNHLY, CDR2 FYNNEI. V was trimmed by 9 bases and J by 0 bases, leaving 12 bases between them. There are 14 residues in the CDR3. Written as DNA, the CDR3 is TGTGCCAGTAAGCAGACAGGTAGCAATCAGCCCCAGCATTTT. It yields the protein CASKQTGSNQPQHF.

This clone was seen more than once but under ten times. The DNA for the CDR3 is TGTGCCAGCAGTGAAGTTAGCGGGGGGTTGAACGAGCAGTACTTC. Protein sequence: CASSEVSGGLNEQYF. The rearrangement uses TRBV6-1 and TRBJ2-7; TRBD2 matches at 10 bases. CDR1 and CDR2 from the germline V gene are MNHNS and SASEGT. The CDR3 is made up of 15 amino acids. Trimming removed 1 base from V and 5 bases from J; junction bases left unmatched: 5.

This rearrangement joins TRBV30 to TRBJ2-7, with 9 bases lining up with TRBD1. Unmatched junction bases numbered 14, after V lost 2 bases and J lost 6 bases. The germline V gene has CDR1 GTSNPN and CDR2 SVGIG (reference sequence). The CDR3 is 16 amino acids. CDR3 in DNA: TGTGCCTGGAGTCAGCCCCGACAGGGGGGCGGCCTCGAGCAGTACTTC. Its translation is CAWSQPRQGGGLEQYF.

The count of this clone is one. CDR3 loop: CASSLGKIRSYNEQFF. The CDR3 coding sequence is TGTGCCAGCAGCCTGGGGAAGATCCGCTCCTACAATGAGCAGTTCTTC. The gene calls are TRBV5-6 and TRBJ2-1; D gene ambiguous. Trimming left V 4 bases short and J 0 bases short, with 14 bases between. The CDR3 totals 16 residues. CDR1 is SGHDT and CDR2 is YYEEEE in the germline V gene.

This chain links TRBV2 with TRBJ2-7; 8 bases map to TRBD1. CDR1 and CDR2 from the germline V gene are SNHLY and FYNNEI. The ends lost 7 bases at V and 3 bases at J; junction bases unmatched: 11. The CDR3 runs 15 residues. CDR3 sequence: CASKEQGERVYEQYF. In DNA, the CDR3 is TGTGCCAGCAAGGAACAGGGGGAGCGGGTCTACGAGCAGTACTTC.

V gene TRBV28 combines with J gene TRBJ1-2; D not certain. Germline V gene lookup returns CDR1 MDHEN and CDR2 SYDVKM. Trimming stripped 7 bases from V and 2 bases from J, with 8 bases between. There are 12 residues in the CDR3. In DNA form, the CDR3 reads TGTGCCAGCAATCCAGGAAACTATGGCTACACCTTC. This codes for CASNPGNYGYTF.

The V gene is TRBV21-1, the J gene TRBJ2-3; the D call TRBD2 from the table was never checked on the DNA. TRBV21-1 is reported as a pseudogene. CDR3 size: 16 residues. CDR3 coding DNA: TGTGCCAGCAGCAAAGCGGCTAGCAGTCCGTCAGATACGCAGTATTTT. This codes for CASSKAASSPSDTQYF.

The chain has TRBV7-2 and TRBJ1-1; D is uncertain. Germline V gene data show CDR1 as SGHTA and CDR2 as FQGNSA. CDR3 length: 15 amino acids. Deletions cut 1 base from V and 0 bases from J, with 9 bases between. The CDR3 spells CASSLGAQLNTEAFF. In nucleotides, the CDR3 is TGTGCCAGCAGCTTAGGGGCTCAGTTGAACACTGAAGCTTTCTTT.

About this clone: This specimen includes other DNA sequences encoding the same CDR3. The chain employs TRBV18 and TRBJ2-3; a possible D gene is TRBD2 (6 bases). The CDR3 extends over 12 amino acids. V dropped 3 bases and J dropped 5 bases, with 6 bases sitting between them. Looked up from germline, CDR1 is KGHSH and CDR2 is LQKENI. CDR3 region: CASSPGGDTQYF. In nucleotides, the CDR3 is TGTGCCAGCTCACCCGGGGGAGATACGCAGTATTTT. Full variable domain (remainder filled in from reference TRBV18 and TRBJ2-3): NAGVMQNPRHLVRRRGQEARLRCSPMKGHSHVYWYRQLPEEGLKFMVYLQKENIIDESGMPKERFSAEFPKEGPSILRIQQVVRGDSAAYFCASSPGGDTQYFGPGTRLTVL.

The genes are TRBV6-5 and TRBJ2-7; D is possibly TRBD1 or TRBD2 (5 bases each). Deletions cut 2 bases from V and 1 base from J, with 9 bases between. The germline V gene has CDR1 MNHEY and CDR2 SVGAGI. The CDR3 is 14 amino acids. The CDR3 sequence: CASSYRDQSYEQYF. The DNA of the CDR3 is TGTGCCAGCAGTTACCGGGACCAATCCTACGAGCAGTACTTC.